What follows are 27 T cell receptor beta chains derived from one specimen sequenced in a study of CD4 T cells in relation to SARS-CoV-2 and coronaviruses. Method: immunoSEQ multiplex PCR; TCRdb's copy keeps in-frame clones and lacks some. The sample lists under 70,000 clones, 86% occurring once. The unexposed donors gave CD4+ T cells in 2011-2018, prior to COVID-19. The sample was memory CD4+ T cells from PBMCs. The receptors were gathered from a human donor in good health.

The chain employs TRBV5-1 and TRBJ2-2; D is uncertain. Germline V lookup: CDR1 SGHRS, CDR2 YFSETQ. This CDR3 comprises 14 residues. Trimming took 4 bases from V and 7 from J, leaving 14 bases between them. This CDR3 reads CASSIQQPGGELFF. As DNA, the CDR3 is TGCGCCAGCAGCATCCAACAGCCGGGCGGGGAGCTGTTTTTT.

The CDR3 sequence: CASSQREGREQFF. CDR3 coding DNA: TGTGCTAGTAGCCAGCGGGAGGGCCGTGAGCAGTTCTTC. V gene TRBV12-5 combines with J gene TRBJ2-1, with 10 bases that match TRBD2. Germline CDR1 and CDR2: LGHNT and FRNRAP. The CDR3 has 13 amino acids. The junction had 7 bases not matched to a gene; V was cut back by 8 bases and J by 9 bases.

The rearrangement links TRBV5-1 to TRBJ1-1; no definite D call. The length of the CDR3 is 14 residues. Germline V lookup: CDR1 SGHRS, CDR2 YFSETQ. V was clipped by 5 bases and J by 0 bases, with 11 bases between them. The CDR3 spells CASSPVQLNTEAFF. CDR3 coding DNA: TGCGCCAGCAGTCCAGTACAACTGAACACTGAAGCTTTCTTT.

The V call is TRBV28, the J call TRBJ2-7; D is uncertain. Germline loops: CDR1 MDHEN, CDR2 SYDVKM. Trimming removed 11 bases from V and 2 bases from J, with 19 bases in between. The CDR3 totals 14 residues. For the CDR3, the DNA is TGTGCCTCTCATGGGCGGAAAATAACCTACGAGCAGTACTTC. This codes for CASHGRKITYEQYF. The full variable domain, with the rest looked up from reference TRBV28 and TRBJ2-7, is DVKVTQSSRYLVKRTGEKVFLECVQDMDHENMFWYRQDPGLGLRLIYFSYDVKMKEKGDIPEGYSVSREKKERFSLILESASTNQTSMYLCASHGRKITYEQYFGPGTRLTVT.

The chain combines TRBV19 with TRBJ1-2; D uncertain. V lost 5 bases and J lost 4, with 5 bases in between. Germline V CDR1 and CDR2: LNHDA, SQIVND (reference sequence). The CDR3 covers 11 residues. The CDR3 here is CASSSAYGYTF. The CDR3 nucleotides read TGTGCCAGTAGTTCTGCCTATGGCTACACCTTC.

CDR3 sequence: CASSPDRGRADTQYF. The CDR3 nucleotides read TGTGCCAGCAGCCCGGACAGGGGGCGGGCAGATACGCAGTATTTT. This chain joins TRBV9 and TRBJ2-3, with 11 nucleotides matching TRBD1. V lost 4 bases and J lost 4; bases outside the gene matches: 5. Per germline, CDR1 SGDLS and CDR2 YYNGEE. This CDR3 is built from 15 residues.

V and J are TRBV6-5 and TRBJ2-7; a possible D gene is TRBD2 (6 bases). The ends were cut back, 6 bases at V and 7 bases at J, with 19 bases in the middle. Germline loops: CDR1 MNHEY, CDR2 SVGAGI. The CDR3 covers 14 residues. The CDR3 here is CASRGGLFLVEQYF. In nucleotides, the CDR3 is TGTGCCAGCAGGGGGGGACTCTTTTTGGTGGAGCAGTACTTC.

The J gene is TRBJ2-2, the V gene TRBV4-1; unclear D gene. The CDR3 is made up of 17 amino acids. The V end lost 1 base, the J end lost 1 base, and 13 bases lay between the germline ends. CDR1 is MGHRA, CDR2 YSYEKL, per germline. The CDR3 region has the DNA TGCGCCAGCAGCCAAGTTAGGTCCCAGAAGAACACCGGGGAGCTGTTTTTT. Translated, it gives CASSQVRSQKNTGELFF.

The CDR3 is CASRRKTSGTDTQYF. The CDR3 nucleotides are TGTGCCAGCAGACGTAAGACTAGCGGGACAGATACGCAGTATTTT. The V call is TRBV6-5, the J call TRBJ2-3; TRBD2 agrees at 10 bases. The length of the CDR3 is 15 residues. V shed 6 bases, J shed 3 bases, and the junction held 6 bases outside the gene matches. CDR1 is MNHEY, CDR2 SVGAGI, per germline.

V usage is TRBV4-1 and J usage is TRBJ2-5, with 8 bases that match TRBD1. Germline V gene sequence: CDR1 MGHRA, CDR2 YSYEKL. The CDR3 has 13 residues. V shed 0 bases and J 14 bases; nucleotides not matched to a gene: 8. CDR3 loop: CASSQESWDRLYF. DNA for the CDR3: TGCGCCAGCAGCCAAGAATCCTGGGACAGGCTCTACTTC.

In DNA, the CDR3 is TGTGCCAGCAGTTACAAGACAGGGAGATCCTACGAGCAGTACTTC. It translates to CASSYKTGRSYEQYF. The V call is TRBV6-5, the J call TRBJ2-7, with TRBD1 matching 7 bases. Germline-derived CDR1 and CDR2 are MNHEY and SVGAGI. J gave up 1 base and V 2 bases, and 5 bases lay outside the gene matches. CDR3 length: 15 amino acids.

The genes are TRBV20-1 and TRBJ2-7; TRBD2 agrees at 7 bases. CDR3 length: 14 residues. Per the germline V gene, CDR1 is DFQATT and CDR2 is SNEGSKA (reference sequence). V lost 3 bases and J lost 7; bases outside the gene matches: 12. Written as DNA, the CDR3 is TGCAGTGCTAGTCCCGGGACTACCCGGGAGGAGCAGTACTTC. Protein: CSASPGTTREEQYF.

The rearrangement joins TRBV12-3 or TRBV12-4 to TRBJ2-5; D is uncertain. Trimming removed 5 bases from V and 1 base from J, with 8 bases in between. This CDR3 has 13 residues. The CDR3 sequence is CASSGRFQETQYF. The CDR3 nucleotides are TGTGCCAGCAGTGGACGGTTCCAAGAGACCCAGTACTTC.

The table lists this clone with a count of one. This sequence joins TRBV28 and TRBJ2-7; D is uncertain. This CDR3 region has 11 residues. Germline V gene data show CDR1 as MDHEN and CDR2 as SYDVKM. Trimming shortened V by 7 bases and J by 1 base, and 5 bases separated the two germline ends. The CDR3 is CASTGSYEQYF. CDR3 bases: TGTGCCAGCACCGGGTCCTACGAGCAGTACTTC.

The V call is TRBV12-3 or TRBV12-4, the J call TRBJ1-2; D is ambiguous. Trimming left V 7 bases short and J 4 bases short, with 10 bases between. The CDR3 has 12 amino acids. CDR3 DNA sequence: TGTGCCAGCACCCTAGACGGCTATGGCTACACCTTC. Translated, it gives CASTLDGYGYTF.

The rearrangement links TRBV7-3 to TRBJ1-1; D remains ambiguous. The CDR3 consists of 16 residues. V was shortened by 1 base and J by 1 base, with 13 bases between the two germline ends. Germline V lookup: CDR1 SGHTA, CDR2 FQGTGA. The chain's CDR3 is CASSLMAPQRNTEAFF. In DNA, the CDR3 is TGTGCCAGCAGCTTAATGGCCCCCCAGAGGAACACTGAAGCTTTCTTT.

The V gene is TRBV10-3, the J gene TRBJ2-3; weak D call: TRBD2 (6 bases). V was pared by 6 bases and J by 6 bases, with 13 bases between. This CDR3 spans 13 amino acids. Germline V gives CDR1 ENHRY, CDR2 SYGVKD. The CDR3 loop reads CAISREPVDTQYF. CDR3 nucleotide sequence: TGTGCCATCAGCCGGGAGCCAGTTGATACGCAGTATTTT.

This rearrangement joins TRBV28 to TRBJ1-1; D call uncertain. Per germline, CDR1 MDHEN and CDR2 SYDVKM. CDR3 length: 18 residues. V lost 6 bases and J lost 2, with 25 bases in between. DNA for the CDR3: TGTGCCAGCAGCTCTCCCGTTGCCGGGTCGAAAGCCAACACTGAAGCTTTCTTT. Translated, it gives CASSSPVAGSKANTEAFF.

This sequence joins TRBV4-2 and TRBJ2-5; tentative D call: TRBD2 (6 bases). There are 16 residues in the CDR3. V was cut by 4 bases and J by 2 bases, with 17 bases left in between. Germline CDR1 LGHNA, CDR2 YNFKEQ. CDR3 nucleotide sequence: TGTGCCAGCAGCCTTACCGGGACCCGGGGGCAAGAGACCCAGTACTTC. Translated: CASSLTGTRGQETQYF.

The rearrangement links TRBV5-5 to TRBJ2-1; no clear D gene. The germline V gene encodes CDR1 SGHKS and CDR2 YYEKEE (reference sequence). Trimming removed 0 bases at V and 0 bases at J, with 13 bases between. CDR3 size: 17 residues. CDR3 bases: TGTGCCAGCAGCTTGGCCTCGATACCGAGCTCCTACAATGAGCAGTTCTTC. Amino acid sequence: CASSLASIPSSYNEQFF.

This clone turned up a few times. The genes are TRBV3-1 (or the pseudogene TRBV3-2) and TRBJ1-1; no reliable D call. Germline lookup yields CDR1 LGHDT and CDR2 YNNKEL (reference sequence). This CDR3 has 13 residues. Deletions cut 3 bases from V and 1 base from J, with 6 bases between. The CDR3 is CASSHGENTEAFF. The CDR3 DNA reads as TGTGCCAGCAGCCACGGGGAGAACACTGAAGCTTTCTTT.

This clone was counted a few times. The chain combines TRBV3-1 (or the pseudogene TRBV3-2) with TRBJ2-7, with D possibly TRBD2 on 6 matching bases. The CDR3 runs 14 residues. Germline CDR1 LGHDT, CDR2 YNNKEL (reference sequence). V was trimmed by 1 base and J by 7 bases, leaving 14 bases between them. The CDR3 is CASSQGLRGGEQYF. The DNA of the CDR3 is TGTGCCAGCAGCCAAGGACTCCGGGGAGGTGAGCAGTACTTC.

The chain recombines TRBV6-6 with TRBJ2-2, with a possible D match to TRBD2 (5 bases). V lost 2 bases, J lost 8 bases, and 6 bases lay in between. Germline CDR1 MNHNY, CDR2 SVGAGI (reference sequence). CDR3 length equals 12 residues. CDR3 region: CASSYRGGELFF. CDR3 DNA sequence: TGTGCCAGCAGTTACCGGGGTGGGGAGCTGTTTTTT.

The rearrangement uses TRBV10-3 and TRBJ1-4, with 10 bases fitting TRBD1. J lost 0 bases, V lost 10 bases, and 11 bases had no gene match. Germline CDR1 and CDR2: ENHRY and SYGVKD. The CDR3 is 17 amino acids. The CDR3 bases are TGTGCCACCAGCACTATGGACAGGGGGGCAACTAATGAAAAACTGTTTTTT. Protein: CATSTMDRGATNEKLFF.

This clone has a single count. The J gene is TRBJ2-7, the V gene TRBV5-6; perhaps TRBD1 as D (7 bases). The CDR3 extends over 18 amino acids. Trimming removed 2 bases from V and 0 bases from J, with 21 bases in between. In germline, CDR1 is SGHDT, CDR2 YYEEEE. CDR3 bases: TGTGCCAGCAGCTTATCCAGTTGGAGGGACAGACCCTCCTACGAGCAGTACTTC. Protein: CASSLSSWRDRPSYEQYF.

This clone was counted a single time. The chain is built from TRBV7-2 and TRBJ2-7, with TRBD1 identical over 9 bases. V lost 5 bases and J lost 4; bases outside the gene matches: 9. Germline CDR1 is SGHTA and CDR2 is FQGNSA. This CDR3 is 15 amino acids long. In nucleotides, the CDR3 is TGTGCCAGCAGCCCACAGGGACAGGGACTATACGAGCAGTACTTC. It translates to CASSPQGQGLYEQYF.

This clone has just a few counts. The V gene is TRBV7-9, the J gene TRBJ2-7; the D is unclear. The CDR3 length is 10 residues. Per germline, CDR1 SEHNR and CDR2 FQNEAQ (reference sequence). Deletions cut 5 bases from V and 10 bases from J, with 9 bases between. Here the CDR3 reads CASSLVGQYF. The DNA for the CDR3 is TGTGCCAGCAGCCTCGTAGGCCAGTACTTC.